This T cell receptor beta chain derives from a study of blood T cell repertoires in COVID-19. Whole-study context: Cohort 3 recovery required two negative PCRs, clearance, or symptom resolution. Sources were T cells, B-cell-depleted T cells, or PBMCs; the material itself was cDNA or gDNA.

Ages ranged from roughly 18 to 100 years, with residence in around 24 US areas. Allocation to cohorts depended on clinical history reported by the participants. Clones were read by immunoSEQ multiplex PCR, and TCRdb kept only the in-frame ones, dropping some. The sample lists some 330,000 clones, about 89% occurring once. Germline V gene data show CDR1 as LGHDT and CDR2 as YNNKEL (reference sequence). The V end lost 4 bases, the J end lost 4 bases, and 13 bases lay between the germline ends. The CDR3 runs to 14 residues. This sequence originates from a man aged 35-49 years in a cohort exposed to, infected with or recovered from COVID-19 (not recorded which). Material: PBMCs or T cells enriched from blood (not recorded which). The V gene is TRBV3-1 (or the pseudogene TRBV3-2), the J gene TRBJ1-1; weak D call: TRBD1 (5 bases). The CDR3 region is CASSLSAGTTEAFF. The CDR3 DNA sequence: TGTGCCAGCAGCCTCTCTGCGGGGACCACTGAAGCTTTCTTT.